The count of the clone carrying this T cell receptor (beta chain) is one. The junction shows a germline mismatch at one end, possibly a read error. With a duration under 2 months, the hyperthyroidism was newly diagnosed in patients aged 18 to 65. Clinical symptoms, serum thyroxine, TRAb, thyroid ultrasound and orbital computed tomography informed diagnoses. Regions amplified from RNA transcripts were the TCR beta CDR3 regions. First-round RT-PCR with HTBI primers amplified the TCR CDR3 region. TCRdb analysed the multiplex PCR reads with MiXCR anew, one entry per CDR3 protein. The sample holds a few hundred thousand distinct CDR3 sequences, under 60% seen once. The CDR3 contains 17 residues. Germline V gene sequence: CDR1 SGHAT, CDR2 FQNNGV. This entry comes from a study of T cells in Graves' hyperthyroidism and ophthalmopathy.

The sequencing sample was made of peripheral blood or thyroid tissue (not recorded which). The receptor comes from a woman under 30 with Graves' hyperthyroidism. The chain links TRBV11-2 to TRBJ2-7; 9 nucleotides align to TRBD1. CDR3 loop: CASSQDLDGTGSYEKYF. CDR3 coding DNA: TGCGCCAGCAGCCAAGATCTAGACGGGACAGGGTCTTACGAGAAGTACTTC.